The 22 T cell receptor beta chains below all came from one sample that was sequenced in a study of Graves' ophthalmopathy and Graves' hyperthyroidism. Amplification of TCR beta CDR3 regions used RNA transcripts. First-round RT-PCR relied on HTBI primers, and a second-round multiplex PCR came next. A single record per CDR3 protein comes from TCRdb applying MiXCR to the multiplex PCR reads. The repertoire holds 580,000 or so distinct CDR3 sequences, with approximately 37% as singletons. Material for sequencing was peripheral blood or thyroid tissue (not recorded which). These TCRs come from an adult man with Graves' hyperthyroidism.

The V and J genes are TRBV9 and TRBJ2-2; D gene ambiguous. The germline V gene has CDR1 SGDLS and CDR2 YYNGEE. This CDR3 spans 16 amino acids. Trimming cost V 2 bases and J 1 base, with 12 bases left between them. CDR3: CASSVASNMNTGELFF. Here the CDR3 DNA reads TGTGCCAGCAGCGTGGCCAGTAACATGAACACCGGGGAGCTGTTTTTT. The variable domain in full, with the rest retrieved from reference TRBV9 and TRBJ2-2, is DSGVTQTPKHLITATGQRVTLRCSPRSGDLSVYWYQQSLDQGLQFLIQYYNGEERAKGNILERFSAQQFPDLHSELNLSSLELGDSALYFCASSVASNMNTGELFFGEGSRLTVL.

This clonotype has more than one count but fewer than ten. This chain links TRBV5-4 with TRBJ2-5, with D perhaps TRBD1 (6 bases). Germline CDR1 SGHNT, CDR2 YYREEE (reference sequence). The V end was cut by 3 bases, the J end by 0 bases, with 9 bases between. The CDR3 contains 14 residues. CDR3 nucleotide sequence: TGTGCCAGCAGCTCAGGGGAGTACCAAGAGACCCAGTACTTC. Translating gives CASSSGEYQETQYF.

This clonotype was observed at least ten times. The rearrangement uses TRBV4-1 and TRBJ2-7; 9 nucleotides agree with TRBD2. Looked up from germline, CDR1 is MGHRA and CDR2 is YSYEKL. Trimming removed 2 bases from V and 2 bases from J; junction bases left unmatched: 7. There are 16 residues in the CDR3. The CDR3 sequence: CASSQPSGTRPYEQYF. The CDR3 nucleotides read TGCGCCAGCAGCCAACCTAGCGGGACTCGACCCTACGAGCAGTACTTC.

This chain connects TRBV29-1 to TRBJ1-5; 7 bases fit TRBD1. The germline V gene encodes CDR1 SQVTM and CDR2 ANQGSEA. The CDR3 contains 13 residues. V trimming: 8 bases; J trimming: 0 bases; junction bases outside the gene matches: 4. The CDR3 DNA reads as TGCAGCTTGGGGGACAGTAGCAATCAGCCCCAGCATTTT. Translation: CSLGDSSNQPQHF.

This clonotype was counted ten times or more. The V call is TRBV20-1, the J call TRBJ1-1, with 8 bases aligning to TRBD1. V lost 6 bases to trimming and J lost 4 bases; unmatched junction nucleotides: 7. The V gene's germline CDR1 is DFQATT and CDR2 SNEGSKA (reference sequence). This CDR3 region has 13 residues. The CDR3 loop is CSASDRDSTEAFF. DNA of the CDR3: TGCAGTGCATCGGACAGGGATAGCACTGAAGCTTTCTTT.

Ten or more counts support this clonotype. V usage is TRBV20-1 and J usage is TRBJ1-6, with TRBD1 as a possible D gene (6 bases). The CDR3 sequence is 15 residues long. V was clipped by 3 bases and J by 1 base, with 10 bases between them. Per germline, CDR1 DFQATT and CDR2 SNEGSKA (reference sequence). The CDR3 region is CSARQGWSYNSPLHF. The CDR3 DNA reads as TGCAGTGCTAGGCAGGGGTGGTCCTATAATTCACCCCTCCACTTT.

Many counts were recorded for this clonotype. V is TRBV24-1 and J is TRBJ1-1; D is undetermined. With 4 bases removed from V and 0 bases from J, the gap between germline ends came to 5 bases. This CDR3 is 13 amino acids long. From germline, CDR1 is KGHDR and CDR2 SFDVKD. The CDR3 reads CATSDRMNTEAFF. The CDR3 DNA reads TGTGCCACCAGTGACCGAATGAACACTGAAGCTTTCTTT.

Only a few counts were recorded for this clonotype. V gene TRBV10-3 combines with J gene TRBJ2-7, with 8 bases matching TRBD1. Germline V gene lookup returns CDR1 ENHRY and CDR2 SYGVKD. The V segment lost 0 bases and the J segment 6 bases; nucleotides outside the gene matches: 7. The CDR3 covers 15 residues. CDR3 DNA: TGTGCCATCAGTGAGTCTGGGAGACAGGGGACCGAGCAGTACTTC. Translating it yields CAISESGRQGTEQYF.

The gene calls are TRBV29-1 and TRBJ2-7, with D possibly being TRBD1 or TRBD2 (5 bases each). Germline CDR1 is SQVTM and CDR2 is ANQGSEA. Between the trimmed V and J ends, which lost 2 bases and 5 bases, there was a span of 16 bases. The CDR3 runs 14 residues. The chain's CDR3 is CSVEKVGPQNEQYF. The CDR3 DNA reads TGCAGCGTTGAAAAAGTGGGACCCCAAAACGAGCAGTACTTC.

The chain is built from TRBV25-1 and TRBJ2-5, with D uncertain. The CDR3 is 14 residues long. Looked up from germline, CDR1 is MGHDK and CDR2 is SYGVNS. V gave up 4 bases and J gave up 3 bases, with 12 bases separating them. Written as DNA, the CDR3 is TGTGCCAGCAGTGCTAGAGATCCGGAAGAGACCCAGTACTTC. Its protein is CASSARDPEETQYF.

V gene TRBV15 combines with J gene TRBJ1-2; no firm D call. Trimming took off 5 bases at V and 0 bases at J, with 13 bases between the two ends. This CDR3 spans 15 amino acids. Germline loops: CDR1 LNHNV, CDR2 YYDKDF (reference sequence). This chain's CDR3 is CATSSNTEANYGYTF. CDR3 sequence (DNA): TGTGCCACCAGCTCGAACACTGAAGCTAACTATGGCTACACCTTC.

The rearrangement links TRBV9 to TRBJ2-2; D is unclear. CDR1 and CDR2 (germline): SGDLS, YYNGEE. Between the trimmed V and J ends, which lost 0 bases and 7 bases, there was a span of 4 bases. The length of the CDR3 is 12 residues. The chain's CDR3 is CASSVGYGELFF. In nucleotides, the CDR3 is TGTGCCAGCAGCGTAGGGTACGGGGAGCTGTTTTTT.

The rearrangement links TRBV12-3 or TRBV12-4 to TRBJ2-1; 9 bases map to TRBD2. V was pared by 11 bases and J by 5 bases, with 10 bases of the junction left unmatched. CDR3 length: 14 residues. CDR3 amino acids: CAGKGLANDNEQFF. CDR3 coding DNA: TGTGCCGGCAAAGGACTAGCGAACGACAATGAGCAGTTCTTC.

This clonotype was seen just once. The DNA for the CDR3 is TGTGCCAGCAGTCCCGGGACAGGCATAAGCGTTTATGGCTACACCTTC. It encodes CASSPGTGISVYGYTF. The chain carries TRBV25-1 and TRBJ1-2; the match to TRBD1 covers 8 bases. With V trimmed by 5 bases and J by 5 bases, 13 bases remained unmatched. The CDR3 totals 16 residues. Germline-derived CDR1 and CDR2 are MGHDK and SYGVNS.

This chain connects TRBV9 to TRBJ2-1, with 10 positions matching TRBD2. The germline V gene has CDR1 SGDLS and CDR2 YYNGEE. V gave up 3 bases and J gave up 9 bases; unmatched junction bases: 9. This CDR3 has 15 amino acids. The CDR3 here is CASSASGTSVSEQFF. The CDR3 region has the DNA TGTGCCAGCAGCGCCTCCGGGACTAGCGTTTCTGAGCAGTTCTTC.

The gene calls are TRBV20-1 and TRBJ2-2; 12 bases match TRBD2. V lost 2 bases, J lost 4 bases, and 8 bases stayed unmatched. Germline CDR1 DFQATT, CDR2 SNEGSKA (reference sequence). This CDR3 has 17 amino acids. The CDR3 reads CSARKTSGRGGTGELFF. CDR3 coding DNA: TGCAGTGCTAGAAAGACTAGCGGGAGAGGAGGCACCGGGGAGCTGTTTTTT.

Only a few counts were recorded for this clonotype. V and J are TRBV20-1 and TRBJ1-2; the D gene is possibly TRBD1 (5 bases). The CDR3 is 12 residues long. Trimming stripped 4 bases from V and 8 bases from J, with 14 bases between. Germline-derived CDR1 and CDR2 are DFQATT and SNEGSKA (reference sequence). CDR3 sequence: CSATREVEGYTF. The DNA for the CDR3 is TGCAGTGCTACCAGGGAGGTGGAGGGCTACACCTTC.

Many counts were recorded for this clonotype. The V and J genes are TRBV7-9 and TRBJ2-5; TRBD1 matches at 7 bases. V was clipped by 5 bases and J by 5 bases; unmatched bases: 5. The V gene's germline CDR1 is SEHNR and CDR2 FQNEAQ (reference sequence). This CDR3 region has 13 residues. The CDR3: CASSPPTGETQYF. In DNA, the CDR3 is TGTGCCAGCAGCCCACCGACAGGGGAGACCCAGTACTTC.

The CDR3 reads CASSLARGGLSTDTQYF. In DNA, the CDR3 is TGTGCCAGCAGCTTAGCGCGGGGGGGCCTTAGCACAGATACGCAGTATTTT. J is TRBJ2-3 and V is TRBV7-9, with TRBD2 identical over 9 bases. Germline CDR1 is SEHNR and CDR2 is FQNEAQ (reference sequence). V dropped 0 bases and J dropped 0; count of bases not matched to a gene: 4. The CDR3 consists of 17 residues.

In its sample, this clonotype was seen many times. The chain links TRBV12-3 or TRBV12-4 to TRBJ1-2, with D possibly being TRBD1 (6 bases). V gave up 6 bases and J gave up 12 bases, with 14 bases separating them. CDR3 length equals 11 residues. The CDR3 sequence: CASSWDTLHTF. The DNA of the CDR3 is TGTGCCAGCAGCTGGGACACACTCCACACCTTC.

This clonotype was detected many times. The V and J genes are TRBV2 and TRBJ1-1, with TRBD1 matching over 9 bases. The CDR3 loop spans 15 amino acids. Germline loops: CDR1 SNHLY, CDR2 FYNNEI. V dropped 6 bases and J dropped 3; count of bases not matched to a gene: 8. The CDR3 region is CASRGTGSRDTEAFF. CDR3 nucleotide sequence: TGTGCCAGCAGGGGGACAGGGAGCCGAGACACTGAAGCTTTCTTT.

V usage is TRBV12-3 or TRBV12-4 and J usage is TRBJ1-6, with D possibly being TRBD1 (6 bases). The CDR3 is made up of 17 amino acids. Trimming took off 5 bases at V and 1 base at J, with 15 bases between the two ends. The CDR3 bases are TGTGCCAGCAGTGCCGAACAGGGTGCGTCCTATAATTCACCCCTCCACTTT. It encodes CASSAEQGASYNSPLHF.